Given below is one TCR beta chain in context. The data originate from a study of somatic mutations in cytotoxic T cells in rheumatoid arthritis. Clones were sequenced by immunoSEQ multiplex PCR, and TCRdb holds only the in-frame ones, with some missing. Among roughly 20,000 clones listed, about 83% were seen once. Per the germline V gene, CDR1 is MGHRA and CDR2 is YSYEKL. Deletions cut 3 bases from V and 8 bases from J, with 13 bases between. The CDR3 extends over 13 amino acids. The chain uses TRBV4-1 and TRBJ1-1; no clear D. Sequencing used CD8+ T cells sorted from blood. The receptor was isolated from an adult with rheumatoid arthritis. The CDR3: CASSHGQNREAFF. The CDR3 DNA sequence: TGCGCCAGCAGCCACGGGCAGAACAGAGAAGCTTTCTTT.